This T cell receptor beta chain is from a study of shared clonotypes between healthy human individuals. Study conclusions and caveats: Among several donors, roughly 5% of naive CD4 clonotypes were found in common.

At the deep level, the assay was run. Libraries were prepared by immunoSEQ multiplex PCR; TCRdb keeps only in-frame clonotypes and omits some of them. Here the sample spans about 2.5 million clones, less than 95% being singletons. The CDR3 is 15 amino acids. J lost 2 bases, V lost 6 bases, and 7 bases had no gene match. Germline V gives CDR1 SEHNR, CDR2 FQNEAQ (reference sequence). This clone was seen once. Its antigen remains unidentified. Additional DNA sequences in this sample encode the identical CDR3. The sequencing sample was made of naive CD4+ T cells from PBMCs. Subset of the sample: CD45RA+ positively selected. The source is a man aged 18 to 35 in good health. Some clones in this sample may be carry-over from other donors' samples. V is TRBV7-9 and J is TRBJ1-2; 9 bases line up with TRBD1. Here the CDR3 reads CASSSDRGANYGYTF. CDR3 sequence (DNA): TGTGCCAGCAGTTCAGACAGGGGGGCCAACTATGGCTACACCTTC.